What follows is one T cell receptor (beta chain) and its context. The antigen it binds to is not known. No base quality information exists; no much larger clone differs at one position. CD8 naive samples consisted of CD45RO-negative cells that were positively selected for CCR7, yielding a CD45RA+CCR7+ population without TemRA cells. Healthy HIV-negative adults with no recently reported acute infections or vaccinations were included as donors. Only Caucasian adults living in Nashville, Tennessee, USA were represented among the donors. After blood collection by leukapheresis, PBMCs were isolated using Ficoll-Histopaque density gradient centrifugation and then cryopreserved in the vapor phase of liquid nitrogen. Analytical flow cytometry was used to check the purity and quantity of every magnetically sorted T cell population. Each sorted fraction had its genomic DNA isolated and then quantified by UV absorbance on a Nanodrop 2000c.

This entry comes from a study of shared clonotypes between healthy human individuals (dated by TCRdb to about 2020). About the investigation overall: Two women and three men aged 18 to 49 years were included in the cohort. For each donor, CD4 naive and CD4 memory were each given three plates, CD8 naive was given two plates, and CD8 memory was given one plate. The study deeply sequenced blood TCR repertoires of several healthy adults to estimate repertoire size and the extent of clonotype sharing between individuals. Leukapheresis yielded between about 0.8 and 8.9 billion PBMCs per donor. To increase sequencing depth and limit assay-specific biases, TCR repertoire library preparation and sequencing were carried out by different laboratories using diverse techniques.

Using the deep immunoSEQ assay, TCR CDR3 regions were amplified from genomic DNA by multiplex PCR. Genomic DNA extracted from each cell subset was distributed evenly over all wells of several immunoSEQ 96-well plates, and each plate served as one replicate. For sorted subsets, approximately 190 ng of genomic DNA, equivalent to 25,000 to 35,000 T cell genomes, went into each replicate PCR. The purified libraries were quantified using a Qubit 3.0 fluorometer, sized with a Bioanalyzer 2100, and then quantified again using the KAPA Library Quantification kit. Every immunoSEQ 96-well plate was sequenced on a separate single-read 150-cycle Illumina NextSeq 550 flow cell. The authors' analysis ran thus. Because the immunoSEQ output held only junctional sequences and lacked quality scores, the filtering could not match the filtering applied to full-length reads. To assign V/J genes and CDR3, sequences were annotated using PyIR, a Python wrapper for IgBLAST v1.9, with IMGT germline references. Reads were filtered out if the reads had weak V/J assignments (E-value above 1e-6), no CDR3, stop codons, out-of-frame junctions, or ambiguous translated residues. V3J clonotypes were defined as sequences sharing an identical inferred V gene, J gene, and CDR3 amino acid sequence. The percentage overlap between two repertoires was calculated by dividing the number of shared unique clonotypes by the size of the smaller repertoire. Richness of each repertoire was evaluated using RTK rarefaction, the Chao1 estimator, and Recon v2.1 estimates of unobserved clonotypes. Generation probabilities were computed with OLGA for all TCRbeta clonotypes obtained by the gDNA method from a few donors. This immuneACCESS table, as held by TCRdb, lists in-frame sequences with V and J called but not all clones. Of the missing ones, under half trace to an unresolved V gene in checked studies; the others have no known cause. V and J calls and clone size are copied from that table; D and trimming were computed from the DNA. The sample table records about 2.2 million clones; 80% to 95% of these occur just once. The ten largest clones add up to around 1.8% of the sample.

Trimming takes 3 bases off V and 10 bases off J; junction bases not matched to a gene: 11. Counted from cysteine to phenylalanine, this CDR3 has 16 amino acids. The entry retains the CDR3 DNA only, 48 bases that are in frame from base 1. CDR1 SGDLS and CDR2 YYNGEE were looked up in the germline V gene. What the authors observed across the whole study: The genetic and exposure-history diversity represented was limited by the small number of donors. Naive subsets generally had larger estimated clonotype richness than memory subsets did. Sampling was restricted to blood, and TCR repertoires in tissue are likely to differ from TCR repertoires in blood. Compared with non-shared clonotypes, clonotypes shared by all four sorted-subset donors had higher generation probabilities. When several donors were compared, the shared fraction of clonotypes was 5% to 6.5% for naive CD4, around 3.5% for naive CD8, roughly 2.3% for memory CD4, and 0.4% for memory CD8. Pairwise subsampling indicated that sequencing depth was expected to affect the degree of clonotype sharing among donors. Incomplete sequencing was indicated by rarefaction of sorted-subset datasets, despite the large sequencing depth.

This chain joins TRBV9 to TRBJ2-2, with TRBD2 identical over 11 junction bases. The TCR was taken from a man between 18 and 35 years old in good health. Some clones in this sample may be carry-over from other donors' samples. Sequencing was carried out using naive CD8+ T cells from PBMCs. Reading the label with the study, this specimen's cell subset or site is: CD45RA+CCR7+. The encoded CDR3 is CASSEGSSGRRLELFF. Here is the DNA: TGTGCCAGCAGCGAGGGGTCTAGCGGGAGGAGGTTGGAGCTGTTTTTT.